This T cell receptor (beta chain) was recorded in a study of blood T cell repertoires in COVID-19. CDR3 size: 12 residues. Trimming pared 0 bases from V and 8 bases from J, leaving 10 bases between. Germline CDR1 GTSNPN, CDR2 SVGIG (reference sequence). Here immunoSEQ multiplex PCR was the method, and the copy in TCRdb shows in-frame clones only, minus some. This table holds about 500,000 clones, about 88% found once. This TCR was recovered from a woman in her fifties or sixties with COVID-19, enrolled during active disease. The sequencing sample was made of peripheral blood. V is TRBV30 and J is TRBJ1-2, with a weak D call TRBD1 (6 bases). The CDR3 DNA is TGTGCCTGGAGTGTGGGAGGGACAGGCTACACCTTC. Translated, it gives CAWSVGGTGYTF.